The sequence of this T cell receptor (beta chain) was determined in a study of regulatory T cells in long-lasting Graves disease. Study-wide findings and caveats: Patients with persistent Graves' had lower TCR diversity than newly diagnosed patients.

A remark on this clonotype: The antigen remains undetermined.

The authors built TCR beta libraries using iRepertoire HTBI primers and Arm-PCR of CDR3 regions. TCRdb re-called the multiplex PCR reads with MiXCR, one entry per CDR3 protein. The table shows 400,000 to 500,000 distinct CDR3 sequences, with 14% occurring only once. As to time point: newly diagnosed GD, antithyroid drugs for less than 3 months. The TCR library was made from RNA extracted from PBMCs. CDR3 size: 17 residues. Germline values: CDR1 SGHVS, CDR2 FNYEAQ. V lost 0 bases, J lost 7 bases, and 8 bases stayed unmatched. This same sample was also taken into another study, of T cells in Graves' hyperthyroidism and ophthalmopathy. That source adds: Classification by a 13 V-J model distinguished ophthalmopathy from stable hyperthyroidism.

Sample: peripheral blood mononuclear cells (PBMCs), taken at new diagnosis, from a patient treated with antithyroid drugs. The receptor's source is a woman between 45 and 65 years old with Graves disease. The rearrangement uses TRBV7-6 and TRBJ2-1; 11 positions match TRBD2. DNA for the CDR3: TGTGCCAGCAGCTTAGCATCGGCTAGCGGGAGGCCGAATGAGCAGTTCTTC. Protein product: CASSLASASGRPNEQFF. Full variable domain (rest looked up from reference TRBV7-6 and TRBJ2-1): GAGVSQSPRYKVTKRGQDVALRCDPISGHVSLYWYRQALGQGPEFLTYFNYEAQQDKSGLPNDRFSAERPEGSISTLTIQRTEQRDSAMYRCASSLASASGRPNEQFFGPGTRLTVL.